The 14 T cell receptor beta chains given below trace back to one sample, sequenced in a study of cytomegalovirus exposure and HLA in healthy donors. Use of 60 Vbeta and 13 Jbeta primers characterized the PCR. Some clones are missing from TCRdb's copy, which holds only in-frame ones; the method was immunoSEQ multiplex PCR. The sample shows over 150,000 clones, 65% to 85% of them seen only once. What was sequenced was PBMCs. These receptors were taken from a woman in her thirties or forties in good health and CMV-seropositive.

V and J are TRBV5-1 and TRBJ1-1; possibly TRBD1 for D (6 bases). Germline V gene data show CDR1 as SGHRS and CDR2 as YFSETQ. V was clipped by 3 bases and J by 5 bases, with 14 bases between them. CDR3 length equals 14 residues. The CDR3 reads CASSSGVGRTEAFF. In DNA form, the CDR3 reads TGCGCCAGCAGCTCAGGGGTAGGTAGGACTGAAGCTTTCTTT.

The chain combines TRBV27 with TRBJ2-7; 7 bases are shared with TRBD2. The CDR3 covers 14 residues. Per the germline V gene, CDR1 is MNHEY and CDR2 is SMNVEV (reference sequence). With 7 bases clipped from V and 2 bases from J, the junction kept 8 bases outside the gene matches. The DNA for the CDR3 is TGTGCCAGCAAGCAGCGTGGACTAGCCTACGAGCAGTACTTC. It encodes CASKQRGLAYEQYF.

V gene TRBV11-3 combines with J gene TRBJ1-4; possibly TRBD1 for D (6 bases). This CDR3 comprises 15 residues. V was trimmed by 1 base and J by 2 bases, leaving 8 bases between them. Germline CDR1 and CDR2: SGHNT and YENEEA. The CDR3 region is CASSLVQGTNEKLFF. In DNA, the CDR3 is TGTGCCAGCAGCTTAGTCCAGGGGACTAATGAAAAACTGTTTTTT. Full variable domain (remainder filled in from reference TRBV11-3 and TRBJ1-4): EAGVVQSPRYKIIEKKQPVAFWCNPISGHNTLYWYLQNLGQGPELLIRYENEEAVDDSQLPKDRFSAERLKGVDSTLKIQPAELGDSAVYLCASSLVQGTNEKLFFGSGTQLSVL.

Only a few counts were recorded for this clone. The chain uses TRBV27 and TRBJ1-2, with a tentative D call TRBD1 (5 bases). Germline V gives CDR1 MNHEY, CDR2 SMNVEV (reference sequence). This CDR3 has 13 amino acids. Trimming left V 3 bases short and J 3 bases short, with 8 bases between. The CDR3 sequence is CASSLQGYYGYTF. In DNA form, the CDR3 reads TGTGCCAGCAGTTTGCAGGGATACTATGGCTACACCTTC.

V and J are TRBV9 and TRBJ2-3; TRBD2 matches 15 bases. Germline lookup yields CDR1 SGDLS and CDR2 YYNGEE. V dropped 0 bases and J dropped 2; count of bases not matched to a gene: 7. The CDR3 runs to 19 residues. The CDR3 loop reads CASSVGGLAGGAVTDTQYF. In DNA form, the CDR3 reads TGTGCCAGCAGCGTAGGCGGACTAGCGGGAGGGGCGGTCACAGATACGCAGTATTTT.

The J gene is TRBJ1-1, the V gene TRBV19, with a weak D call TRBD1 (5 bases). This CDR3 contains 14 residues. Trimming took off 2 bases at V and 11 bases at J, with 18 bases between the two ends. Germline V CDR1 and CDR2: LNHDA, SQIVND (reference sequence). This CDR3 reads CASSIKHGLGLAFF. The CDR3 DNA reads TGTGCCAGTAGTATAAAACACGGTCTGGGGCTGGCTTTCTTT.

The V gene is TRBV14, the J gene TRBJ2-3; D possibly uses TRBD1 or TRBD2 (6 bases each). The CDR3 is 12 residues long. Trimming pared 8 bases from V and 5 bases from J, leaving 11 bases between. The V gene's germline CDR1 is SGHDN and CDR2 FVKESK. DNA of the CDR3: TGTGCCAGCCGCCGGGGGCAAGATACGCAGTATTTT. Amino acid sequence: CASRRGQDTQYF.

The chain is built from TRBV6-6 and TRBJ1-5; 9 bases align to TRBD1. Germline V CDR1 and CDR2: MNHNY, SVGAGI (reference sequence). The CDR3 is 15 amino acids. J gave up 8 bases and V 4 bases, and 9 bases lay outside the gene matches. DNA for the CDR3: TGTGCCAGCAGTTCCCTAACAGGGGGCATCAAGCCCCAGCATTTT. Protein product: CASSSLTGGIKPQHF.

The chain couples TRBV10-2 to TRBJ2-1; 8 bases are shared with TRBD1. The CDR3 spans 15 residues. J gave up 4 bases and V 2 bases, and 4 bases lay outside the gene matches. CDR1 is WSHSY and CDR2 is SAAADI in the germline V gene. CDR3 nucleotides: TGCGCCAGCAGTGAGACCGGGACAGGATACAATGAGCAGTTCTTC. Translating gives CASSETGTGYNEQFF.

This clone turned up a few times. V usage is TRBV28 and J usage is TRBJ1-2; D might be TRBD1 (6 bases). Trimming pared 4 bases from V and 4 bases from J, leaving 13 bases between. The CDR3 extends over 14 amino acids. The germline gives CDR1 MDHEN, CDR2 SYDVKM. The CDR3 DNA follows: TGTGCCAGCAGTTGGGGAAGGGGGGGCTATGGCTACACCTTC. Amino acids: CASSWGRGGYGYTF.

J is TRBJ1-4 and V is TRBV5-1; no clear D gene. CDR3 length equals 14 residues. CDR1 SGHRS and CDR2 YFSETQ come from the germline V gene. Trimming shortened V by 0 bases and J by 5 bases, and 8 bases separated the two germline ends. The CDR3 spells CASSLAAANEKLFF. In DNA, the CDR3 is TGCGCCAGCAGCTTGGCGGCAGCGAATGAAAAACTGTTTTTT.

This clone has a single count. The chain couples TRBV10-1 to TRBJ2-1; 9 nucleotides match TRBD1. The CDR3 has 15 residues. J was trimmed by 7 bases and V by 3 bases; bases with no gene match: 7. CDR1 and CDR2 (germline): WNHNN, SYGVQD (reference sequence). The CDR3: CASSDGTGGRNEQFF. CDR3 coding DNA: TGCGCCAGCAGTGATGGAACAGGGGGCCGGAATGAGCAGTTCTTC.

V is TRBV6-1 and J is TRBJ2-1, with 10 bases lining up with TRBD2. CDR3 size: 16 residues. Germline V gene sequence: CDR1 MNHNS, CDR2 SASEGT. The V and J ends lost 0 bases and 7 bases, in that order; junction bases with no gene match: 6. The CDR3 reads CASSEARLAGVNEQFF. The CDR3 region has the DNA TGTGCCAGCAGTGAAGCGCGGCTAGCGGGAGTAAATGAGCAGTTCTTC.

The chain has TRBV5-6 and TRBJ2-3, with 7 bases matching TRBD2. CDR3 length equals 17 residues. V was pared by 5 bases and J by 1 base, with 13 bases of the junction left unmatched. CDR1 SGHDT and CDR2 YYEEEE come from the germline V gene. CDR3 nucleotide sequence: TGTGCCAGCAGGGCTAGCGGTCAACCCGGGGGCACAGATACGCAGTATTTT. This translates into CASRASGQPGGTDTQYF.